The 16 T cell receptor beta chains given below trace back to one sample, sequenced in a study of T cell responses to AZD1222 COVID-19 vaccine (dated by TCRdb to the early 2020s). Explained via the paper, the time point label denotes: about 28 days (+/-7) after the second vaccine dose. The method behind the library was the immunoSEQ multiplex PCR assay. TCRdb took this table from immuneACCESS and kept in-frame rearrangements with V and J called. Such tables lack part of the clones; where checked against another copy, unresolved V genes explain under half of the gap, and the rest is unexplained. The sample includes more than 110,000 clones, with 90% to 95% observed a single time. The leading ten clones occupy about 3.7% of the sample. The specimen comprised peripheral blood, sampled 28 days after the second AZD1222 dose. These receptors all stem from an adult who received the AZD1222 COVID-19 vaccine.

This clone was detected only a few times. This chain links TRBV7-2 with TRBJ2-1; D is undetermined. The CDR3 spans 15 residues. V lost 6 bases to trimming and J lost 0 bases, with 12 bases between them. Germline V lookup: CDR1 SGHTA, CDR2 FQGNSA. CDR3 DNA: TGTGCCAGCAGTCAGTCGTCCAGCTCCTACAATGAGCAGTTCTTC. Its translation: CASSQSSSSYNEQFF.

The chain couples TRBV15 to TRBJ2-7; maybe TRBD1 (6 bases). The CDR3 extends over 16 amino acids. The germline gives CDR1 LNHNV, CDR2 YYDKDF (reference sequence). The V end lost 0 bases, the J end lost 2 bases, and 14 bases lay between the germline ends. For the CDR3, the DNA is TGTGCCACCAGCAGAGAGTGGGCAGGGGTAACCTACGAGCAGTACTTC. It is translated as CATSREWAGVTYEQYF. The full variable domain, completed using reference TRBV15 and TRBJ2-7, is DAMVIQNPRYQVTQFGKPVTLSCSQTLNHNVMYWYQQKSSQAPKLLFHYYDKDFNNEADTPDNFQSRRPNTSFCFLDIRSPGLGDTAMYLCATSREWAGVTYEQYFGPGTRLTVT.

The chain links TRBV11-2 to TRBJ2-5; 8 positions match TRBD1. The germline V gene has CDR1 SGHAT and CDR2 FQNNGV. This CDR3 comprises 14 residues. With V trimmed by 5 bases and J by 2 bases, 4 bases remained unmatched. The CDR3 bases are TGTGCCAGCAGCCCTGACAGGGGACAAGAGACCCAGTACTTC. Protein: CASSPDRGQETQYF.

The V and J genes are TRBV7-3 and TRBJ2-3; D uncertain. The V gene's germline CDR1 is SGHTA and CDR2 FQGTGA. This CDR3 is 14 amino acids long. The germline V and J ends were trimmed by 3 bases and 0 bases, with 7 bases remaining between them. This CDR3 reads CASSFGTSTDTQYF. The CDR3 DNA follows: TGTGCCAGCAGCTTTGGTACAAGCACAGATACGCAGTATTTT.

The V and J genes are TRBV9 and TRBJ1-2, with D possibly matching TRBD1 (5 bases). Germline V lookup: CDR1 SGDLS, CDR2 YYNGEE. V shed 3 bases and J shed 6 bases, with 9 bases lying between them. The length of the CDR3 is 12 residues. In DNA form, the CDR3 reads TGTGCCAGCAGCGACCGGGGGGATGGCTACACCTTC. It specifies CASSDRGDGYTF.

This chain links TRBV18 with TRBJ2-5, with no clear D. The CDR3 runs 13 residues. Germline lookup yields CDR1 KGHSH and CDR2 LQKENI. Between the trimmed V and J ends, which lost 3 bases and 5 bases, there was a span of 10 bases. The CDR3 nucleotides are TGTGCCAGCTCACCTGGGATCGGGGAGACCCAGTACTTC. Translation gives CASSPGIGETQYF.

The gene calls are TRBV2 and TRBJ1-1, with D perhaps TRBD1 (5 bases). The V gene lost 8 bases and the J gene lost 0 bases, with 16 bases spanning the gap. The germline V gene has CDR1 SNHLY and CDR2 FYNNEI. CDR3 length: 15 amino acids. The CDR3 protein is CASLTPQDLNTEAFF. The CDR3 DNA is TGTGCCAGCCTGACCCCACAGGACCTGAACACTGAAGCTTTCTTT.

The chain has TRBV3-1 (or the pseudogene TRBV3-2) and TRBJ1-5, with 9 bases fitting TRBD1. Per germline, CDR1 LGHDT and CDR2 YNNKEL (reference sequence). V shed 3 bases, J shed 4 bases, and the junction held 1 base outside the gene matches. This CDR3 comprises 14 residues. CDR3 DNA sequence: TGTGCCAGCAGCCAGGGGACAGGGAATCAGCCCCAGCATTTT. Its protein product is CASSQGTGNQPQHF.

This chain joins TRBV19 and TRBJ1-4; maybe TRBD1 (6 bases). Germline CDR1 is LNHDA and CDR2 is SQIVND (reference sequence). V dropped 3 bases and J dropped 8 bases, with 10 bases sitting between them. The CDR3 totals 13 residues. This CDR3 is CASSIQGREKLFF. The CDR3 DNA reads TGTGCCAGTAGTATCCAGGGGAGGGAAAAACTGTTTTTT.

The chain combines TRBV28 with TRBJ1-5, with 7 bases identical to TRBD1. Germline lookup yields CDR1 MDHEN and CDR2 SYDVKM. V lost 7 bases and J lost 10; bases outside the gene matches: 7. The CDR3 runs to 12 residues. CDR3 protein: CASTSRTGPQHF. The CDR3 DNA reads TGTGCCAGCACCTCCCGGACAGGCCCCCAGCATTTT. The full variable domain, in which reference TRBV28 and TRBJ1-5 provide the parts outside the CDR3, is DVKVTQSSRYLVKRTGEKVFLECVQDMDHENMFWYRQDPGLGLRLIYFSYDVKMKEKGDIPEGYSVSREKKERFSLILESASTNQTSMYLCASTSRTGPQHFGDGTRLSIL.

The chain is built from TRBV6-1 and TRBJ1-2; 7 bases line up with TRBD1. The germline CDR1 and CDR2 sequences are MNHNS and SASEGT. The CDR3 covers 14 residues. V lost 1 base to trimming and J lost 3 bases; unmatched junction nucleotides: 2. The DNA of the CDR3 is TGTGCCAGCAGTGAAGGACAGGGTGACTATGGCTACACCTTC. Residues: CASSEGQGDYGYTF.

This chain joins TRBV7-2 and TRBJ1-1, with D unclear. CDR3 length: 14 amino acids. Germline V gene sequence: CDR1 SGHTA, CDR2 FQGNSA. V lost 2 bases and J lost 3, with 10 bases in between. CDR3 bases: TGTGCCAGCAGCTTATATGGATCCGACACTGAAGCTTTCTTT. It codes for CASSLYGSDTEAFF.

The chain combines TRBV5-5 with TRBJ2-3; TRBD1 matches 7 bases. The V gene's germline CDR1 is SGHKS and CDR2 YYEKEE (reference sequence). The V gene end was trimmed by 1 base and the J gene end by 5 bases; junction bases not matched to a gene: 13. The CDR3 spans 17 residues. CDR3 bases: TGTGCCAGCAGCTTGTTTGCGGCGGACAGGACATTAGATACGCAGTATTTT. Translating it yields CASSLFAADRTLDTQYF.

The chain is built from TRBV29-1 and TRBJ1-1; TRBD1 aligns across 9 bases. Germline V CDR1 and CDR2: SQVTM, ANQGSEA. The CDR3 covers 14 residues. The V and J ends lost 4 bases and 5 bases, in that order; junction bases with no gene match: 8. The DNA of the CDR3 is TGCAGCGTTGTTCCACAGGGGGCTCGGACTGAAGCTTTCTTT. Amino acids: CSVVPQGARTEAFF.

The rearrangement uses TRBV11-2 and TRBJ1-2, with a weak D call TRBD1 (6 bases). Trimming cost V 5 bases and J 3 bases, with 13 bases left between them. CDR1 is SGHAT, CDR2 FQNNGV, per germline. The CDR3 length is 14 residues. The DNA of the CDR3 is TGTGCCAGCAGCGGAGAGGGGGGGTACTATGGCTACACCTTC. Translating it yields CASSGEGGYYGYTF.

This rearrangement joins TRBV7-2 to TRBJ1-2; weak D call: TRBD1 (6 bases). The CDR3 has 14 amino acids. V lost 6 bases and J 2 bases, leaving 13 bases between the germline ends. Germline-derived CDR1 and CDR2 are SGHTA and FQGNSA. The CDR3 nucleotides read TGTGCCAGCAGGCAAGGGGGTAAGAACTATGGCTACACCTTC. This codes for CASRQGGKNYGYTF.